These 16 T cell receptor beta chains originate from one sample sequenced in a study of T cells in Graves' hyperthyroidism and ophthalmopathy (dated by TCRdb to about 2019). The library was prepared using multiplex PCR. The reads were generated on an Illumina HiSeq 2000. TCR beta CDR3 regions were amplified from RNA transcripts. The TCR CDR3 was subjected to a first round of RT-PCR using the HTBI primer set and the Qiagen OneStep RT-PCR kit. TCRdb passed the public sequencing reads through fastp at Q25 and MiXCR, retaining productive beta sequences. One record per CDR3 amino acid sequence lists the most common genes and DNA. Counted in this sample were around 690,000 distinct CDR3 sequences; roughly 20% of them appeared once. The ten largest clones add up to 34% of the sample. Sequenced material: blood. Receptors originate from a man aged 25-45 years with Graves' ophthalmopathy.

There are a few counts of this clonotype. The J gene is TRBJ2-3, the V gene TRBV7-3; D might be TRBD2 (6 bases). The CDR3 has 15 amino acids. Germline CDR1 reads SGHTA; CDR2 reads FQGTGA. V lost 3 bases and J lost 3, with 13 bases in between. CDR3 in amino acids: CASSFNGRGTDTQYF. The DNA of the CDR3 is TGTGCCAGCAGCTTCAACGGGAGAGGGACAGATACGCAGTATTTT.

A remark on this clonotype: A much larger clone sits a single nucleotide away, making a read error possible. The V gene is TRBV5-1, the J gene TRBJ2-1; TRBD2 is a possible D gene (5 bases). The CDR3 extends over 15 amino acids. The germline V gene encodes CDR1 SGHRS and CDR2 YFSETQ. V was cut by 0 bases and J by 5 bases, with 12 bases left in between. CDR3 loop: CASSLGSARDNEQFF. For the CDR3, the DNA is TGCGCCAGCAGCTTGGGTAGCGCAAGGGACAATGAGCAGTTCTTC.

As regards this clonotype: Being one base from a much bigger clone, this may be a read error. The chain carries TRBV28 and TRBJ2-1; D might be TRBD2 (7 bases). Germline V gene lookup returns CDR1 MDHEN and CDR2 SYDVKM. There are 13 residues in the CDR3. V dropped 8 bases and J dropped 7 bases, with 15 bases sitting between them. CDR3 loop: CASGRGRGNEQFF. The CDR3 nucleotides read TGTGCCAGCGGGAGGGGGAGAGGGAATGAGCAGTTCTTC.

This clonotype was recorded a few times. The V and J genes are TRBV7-2 and TRBJ1-5, with D possibly matching TRBD1 (5 bases). From germline, CDR1 is SGHTA and CDR2 FQGNSA. The CDR3 contains 15 residues. V was pared by 1 base and J by 4 bases, with 11 bases between. The CDR3 spells CASSLEGFTNQPQHF. The CDR3 DNA sequence: TGTGCCAGCAGCTTAGAGGGGTTTACAAATCAGCCCCAGCATTTT. The full variable domain, its missing parts supplied by reference TRBV7-2 and TRBJ1-5, is GAGVSQSPSNKVTEKGKDVELRCDPISGHTALYWYRQSLGQGLEFLIYFQGNSAPDKSGLPSDRFSAERTGGSVSTLTIQRTQQEDSAVYLCASSLEGFTNQPQHFGDGTRLSIL.

This chain uses TRBV12-3 or TRBV12-4 with TRBJ2-1, with no clear D. The V gene lost 6 bases and the J gene lost 5 bases, with 5 bases spanning the gap. The CDR3 totals 11 residues. The chain's CDR3 is CASRIDNEQFF. CDR3 nucleotide sequence: TGTGCCAGCAGAATCGACAATGAGCAGTTCTTC.

The chain joins TRBV4-1 to TRBJ1-1; TRBD1 matches at 7 bases. Per germline, CDR1 MGHRA and CDR2 YSYEKL. The CDR3 runs to 15 residues. Losses at the gene ends were 0 bases for V and 5 bases for J; bases not matched to a gene: 6. The CDR3 sequence is CASSQDGTGVTEAFF. The CDR3 DNA sequence: TGCGCCAGCAGCCAAGATGGTACAGGGGTAACTGAAGCTTTCTTT.

This clonotype was observed a handful of times. This may be a read error, as it is one base from a much larger clone. The chain carries TRBV7-9 and TRBJ1-1; D unresolved. V gave up 4 bases and J gave up 4 bases, with 7 bases separating them. The CDR3 loop spans 12 amino acids. Per the germline V gene, CDR1 is SEHNR and CDR2 is FQNEAQ (reference sequence). This CDR3 is CASSWGTTEAFF. The CDR3 DNA reads as TGTGCCAGCAGCTGGGGTACCACTGAAGCTTTCTTT.

As concerns this clonotype: At one boundary the junction diverges from the germline segment, which might be a read error. This chain links TRBV7-9 with TRBJ2-2; 10 bases align to TRBD1. There are 16 residues in the CDR3. Germline CDR1 SEHNR, CDR2 FQNEAQ (reference sequence). The CDR3: CAGSYRQGAYTGELFF. In DNA, the CDR3 is TGTGCCGGCAGCTACCGACAGGGGGCGTACACCGGGGAGCTGTTTTTT.

The chain employs TRBV30 and TRBJ2-1; 9 bases are shared with TRBD2. CDR1 GTSNPN and CDR2 SVGIG come from the germline V gene (reference sequence). V lost 2 bases to trimming and J lost 8 bases; unmatched junction nucleotides: 7. This CDR3 contains 14 residues. The CDR3 bases are TGTGCCTGGAGTAGTAGCGGGAGTGGTTATGAGCAGTTCTTC. Translation gives CAWSSSGSGYEQFF. The full variable domain, rest sourced from reference TRBV30 and TRBJ2-1, is SQTIHQWPATLVQPVGSPLSLECTVEGTSNPNLYWYRQAAGRGLQLLFYSVGIGQISSEVPQNLSASRPQDRQFILSSKKLLLSDSGFYLCAWSSSGSGYEQFFGPGTRLTVL.

This clonotype was counted between two and nine times. The V and J genes are TRBV20-1 and TRBJ2-7, with TRBD2 matching 13 bases. V was pared by 6 bases and J by 4 bases, with 15 bases of the junction left unmatched. The CDR3 sequence is 17 residues long. Germline V CDR1 and CDR2: DFQATT, SNEGSKA (reference sequence). Here the CDR3 DNA reads TGCAGTGCCCTCCCGGGACTAGCGGGAAGTCCCATATACGAGCAGTACTTC. Protein sequence: CSALPGLAGSPIYEQYF.

V gene TRBV29-1 combines with J gene TRBJ2-3; possible D gene TRBD2, 6 bases. The CDR3 totals 15 residues. Germline V gene lookup returns CDR1 SQVTM and CDR2 ANQGSEA. V lost 4 bases and J 6 bases, leaving 20 bases between the germline ends. CDR3 residues: CSVVGGGTRLDTQYF. The CDR3 coding sequence is TGCAGCGTTGTTGGGGGAGGTACTCGATTGGATACGCAGTATTTT.

The chain combines TRBV4-1 with TRBJ2-3; TRBD2 aligns across 9 bases. The length of the CDR3 is 16 residues. The germline CDR1 and CDR2 sequences are MGHRA and YSYEKL. The V and J ends lost 2 bases and 4 bases, in that order; junction bases with no gene match: 7. This CDR3 is CASSQSPGLASDTQYF. CDR3 DNA sequence: TGCGCCAGCAGCCAATCACCGGGACTAGCATCAGATACGCAGTATTTT.

The V call is TRBV5-4, the J call TRBJ2-3; 7 bases are a match to TRBD1. The CDR3 contains 15 residues. V shed 4 bases and J 2 bases; nucleotides not matched to a gene: 7. From germline, CDR1 is SGHNT and CDR2 YYREEE (reference sequence). For the CDR3, the DNA is TGTGCCAGCAGCAACCGACAGGGAAACACAGATACGCAGTATTTT. Protein sequence: CASSNRQGNTDTQYF.

V and J are TRBV28 and TRBJ2-7; no clear D. The CDR3 totals 13 residues. CDR1 MDHEN and CDR2 SYDVKM come from the germline V gene. V dropped 4 bases and J dropped 0 bases, with 7 bases sitting between them. Here the CDR3 reads CASSSPSSYEQYF. DNA of the CDR3: TGTGCCAGCAGTTCCCCTTCCTCCTACGAGCAGTACTTC.

As for this clonotype: A much larger clone sits a single nucleotide away, making a read error possible. The V gene is TRBV7-8, the J gene TRBJ2-7; 11 bases are shared with TRBD2. Looked up from germline, CDR1 is SGHVS and CDR2 is FQNEAQ. This CDR3 is built from 17 residues. The trim removed 1 base at V and 4 bases at J, leaving 9 bases unmatched. The DNA for the CDR3 is TGTGCCAGCAGCTTAGGGGTAGCGGGAGGGAGGACATACGAGCAGTACTTC. It specifies CASSLGVAGGRTYEQYF.

This clonotype was observed many times. V is TRBV13 and J is TRBJ2-3; D unclear. CDR1 is PRHDT and CDR2 is FYEKMQ in the germline V gene (reference sequence). CDR3 length: 14 amino acids. Trimming took 5 bases from V and 1 from J, leaving 10 bases between them. The CDR3 bases are TGTGCCAGCAGCACCCGTGTGGGCACAGATACGCAGTATTTT. Amino acids: CASSTRVGTDTQYF.